This entry concerns a single TCR beta chain. The target of this receptor is not known. It has no much larger one-base neighbor in the sample; base qualities were not kept. The sample originates from a study of T-cell memory formation after mild COVID-19 (dated by TCRdb to about 2021). About the investigation overall: Most TCR sequence clusters were specific to one of the two donors. In a couple of donors, T-cell clones that expanded and contracted after mild COVID-19 were tracked by sequencing TCRalpha and TCRbeta repertoires over time. Two young, previously healthy adult volunteers made up the cohort, one male and one female. Overall results and qualifications from the work: The detection of some responding clones in pre-infection memory suggests that pre-existing cross-reactive memory T cells joined the SARS-CoV-2 response. The second-wave clones that peaked on day 37 were not confirmed to be SARS-CoV-2 specific. Balanced CD4/CD8 phenotypes were observed for clones contracting from day 15 to 85, whereas a bias towards CD4+ was observed for a second wave of clones expanding from day 15 to 37. Contracting CD4+ clones were located mainly in the CM and EM memory subsets, whereas CD8+ clones were found to be enriched in EMRA. Only a couple of mild cases were covered by the study, and larger cohorts that include severe cases with pre-infection samples were considered necessary.

The reads were generated on an Illumina NovaSeq 6000. TCRalpha and TCRbeta cDNA libraries were constructed by 5'RACE with constant-segment primers, with sample barcodes and unique molecular identifiers being introduced. RNA was extracted from every sample with Trizol reagent. Libraries were amplified in two PCR steps, with a second sample barcode and Illumina TruSeq adapters added in the second step. Sequencing of libraries was performed on an Illumina NovaSeq with 2 x 150 bp paired-end reads. As for the authors' bioinformatics: Reads were demultiplexed and collapsed into UMI-guided consensus sequences with migec v1.2.7. Using mixcr v2.1.11, UMI consensuses were aligned to TRA and TRB V and J templates and then assembled into clonotypes. A clonotype was counted as expanded or contracted only if both edgeR and NoisET called the change significant, with noise models trained on biological replicates. For edgeR calls, the cutoffs were a false discovery rate-adjusted p below 0.01 and a log2 fold-change threshold of 1. As an exploratory analysis of dynamics, PCA with hierarchical clustering was applied to max-normalized trajectories of the 1000 most abundant clonotypes. The CD4 or CD8 phenotype of responding clones was assigned using the separately sequenced CD4+ and CD8+ repertoires. The public reads were quality trimmed at Q25 with fastp and then assembled into clones with MiXCR by TCRdb, keeping productive beta chains. Entries are consolidated by CDR3 protein sequence, retaining the most common genes and DNA. None of the V and J calls come from the authors' own analysis; TCRdb made them. The sample profile shows 550,000 to 600,000 distinct CDR3 sequences; roughly a sixth of them were found once. About 8.1% of the sample is taken by the ten largest.

Ficoll-Paque density gradient centrifugation was used to isolate PBMCs. V trim: 2 bases; J trim: 2 bases; unmatched bases: 3. The CDR1 and CDR2 encoded by the germline V gene are KGHSH and LQKENI. Inclusive of the bounding cysteine and phenylalanine, the CDR3 is 16 residues long. Left in the record is the CDR3 DNA by itself, 48 bases read in frame from the first base. Sequenced: PBMCs or a T cell subset sorted from them (not recorded which). This receptor was identified in an adult woman who had mild COVID-19 (a few samples of this study predate the infection). The sample titles of this study are shuffled in the database, so cell type and time point are left out; the donor was told from shared clones. The sequence joins TRBV18 to TRBJ1-5; 10 junctional bases match TRBD1. The sequenced DNA is TGTGCCAGCTCACCAGGGACAGGGGTGGGCAATCAGCCCCAGCATTTT. Its protein reads: CASSPGTGVGNQPQHF.